This TCR beta chain comes out of a study of shared clonotypes between healthy human individuals (dated by TCRdb to about 2020). Study-level background: Three men and two women, aged 18 to 49 years, made up the cohort. Different laboratories and diverse techniques were used to prepare libraries and sequence TCR repertoires, to increase sequencing depth and limit assay-specific biases. Each donor's leukapheresis produced roughly between roughly 0.85 and 9.5 billion PBMCs. To estimate repertoire size and how much clonotype sharing occurs between individuals, the study deeply sequenced the blood TCR repertoires of roughly 5 healthy adults. For each donor, CD4 naive and CD4 memory were each given three plates, CD8 naive was given two plates, and CD8 memory was given one plate. The investigation overall reported the following: About 5% of naive CD4, roughly 3.6% of naive CD8, roughly 2.5% of memory CD4, and approximately 0.4% of memory CD8 clonotypes were shared across four donors. Rarefaction of sorted-subset datasets indicated incomplete sequencing despite the large sequencing depth. Pairwise subsampling led to the expectation that sequencing depth would affect the degree of clonotype sharing among donors. Clonotypes shared by all four sorted-subset donors showed higher generation probabilities than non-shared clonotypes. Larger estimated clonotype richness was generally found for naive subsets than for memory subsets. Only blood was sampled, and tissue TCR repertoires likely differ from those in blood. Because the study included only a small number of donors, the genetic and exposure-history diversity represented was limited.

TCR CDR3 regions were amplified from genomic DNA by multiplex PCR using the deep immunoSEQ assay. Extracted genomic DNA from each cell subset was distributed evenly across all wells of several immunoSEQ 96-well plates, and each plate was treated as a replicate. For sorted subsets, about 210 ng of genomic DNA, equivalent to 25,000 to 35,000 T cell genomes, went into each replicate PCR. Purified libraries were quantified with a Qubit 3.0 fluorometer, sized on a Bioanalyzer 2100, and re-quantified with the KAPA Library Quantification kit. Every immunoSEQ 96-well plate was sequenced on a dedicated single-read 150-cycle Illumina NextSeq 550 flow cell. Concerning the study's data processing: Because the immunoSEQ output included only junctional sequences and no quality scores, the filtering could not be the same as the filtering used for full-length reads. Sequences were annotated with PyIR, a Python wrapper for IgBLAST v1.9, using IMGT germline references to assign V/J genes and CDR3. Any read was removed if the V/J assignment was weak (E-value above 1e-6), the CDR3 was missing, or the read contained stop codons, out-of-frame junctions, or ambiguous translated residues. A V3J clonotype was defined by an identical inferred V gene, J gene, and CDR3 amino acid sequence. To compute the percentage overlap between repertoires, the number of shared unique clonotypes was divided by the size of the smaller repertoire. Three approaches were used to assess repertoire richness: RTK rarefaction, the Chao1 estimator, and Recon v2.1 estimates of unobserved clonotypes. Generation probabilities were computed with OLGA for all TCRbeta clonotypes obtained by the gDNA method from several donors. TCRdb carries this immuneACCESS record with in-frame sequences only. Its versions omit some clonotypes, under half of them owing to an unresolved V gene in the studies checked, with the rest unexplained. That table is the source of V, J and clone size, and D and trimming were worked out from the DNA. A total of fewer than 1.8 million clones appear in this sample, 98% of them only once. The ten largest clonotypes hold approximately 0.4% of the sample.

Healthy HIV-negative adults with no recently reported acute infections or vaccinations were included as donors. All donors were Caucasian adults living in Nashville, Tennessee, USA. CD4+ T cells were enriched by magnetic negative selection, after which naive cells were positively selected on CD45RA and the negative fraction was taken as the memory subset. Blood was obtained by leukapheresis, after which PBMCs were separated by Ficoll-Histopaque density gradient centrifugation and cryopreserved in liquid nitrogen vapor phase. Analytical flow cytometry was used to check the purity and quantity of each magnetically sorted T cell population. Genomic DNA was isolated from each sorted fraction and quantified by UV absorbance on a Nanodrop 2000c. Points on this clone: What antigen it recognizes has not been identified. The record has no base qualities; no much larger clone is one base away.

V gives up 6 bases and J gives up 7 bases, and the segment between their germline ends measures 24 bases. The CDR3 runs 16 residues from the cysteine to the phenylalanine. CDR3 DNA is the only sequence kept; it has 48 bases, read in frame from the first base. CDR1 and CDR2 are read off the germline V gene as MDHEN and SYDVKM. The sequencing input was naive CD4+ T cells sorted from blood. The sample's cell subset or site label is to be understood as: CD45RA+ positively selected. The TCR was taken from a man younger than 40 in good health. The chain is assembled from TRBV28 and TRBJ2-5, with the D assignment possibly TRBD1 or TRBD2, given 5 matching bases for each. The nucleotide sequence is TGTGCCAGCAGATCTACAACCCCCGGGACCTTGAGGACCCAGTACTTC. Its product reads: CASRSTTPGTLRTQYF.